This T cell receptor beta chain originates from a study of blood T cells in healthy people across ages. Background on the study: With template switching, about one barcoded beta molecule was captured per two T cells.

A sample-barcoded 5' primer and a J-beta primer mix were used in a second PCR of roughly 7 to 12 cycles. TCRdb redid the calling of the 5' RACE reads with MiXCR, one entry per CDR3 protein. The table includes some 1.5 million distinct CDR3 sequences, about 30% detected once. The study's findings and limits: Researchers judged that diversity estimates from one million T cells fell short of true values. The recorded TCR beta diversity per million T cells decreased in a roughly linear manner with age.

V was trimmed by 2 bases and J by 1 base, leaving 7 bases between them. Germline V CDR1 and CDR2: SGDLS, YYNGEE. CDR3 length: 15 amino acids. Healthy individuals of Caucasian origin from Russia, aged roughly 6 to 90, served as donors. About this clonotype: Its antigen is still unknown.

Sequencing was performed on blood. The TCR was taken from a woman under 40 in good health. The chain combines TRBV9 with TRBJ2-6, with D unclear. CDR3 sequence reads: CASSVAASGANVLTF. Written as DNA, the CDR3 is TGTGCCAGCAGCGTGGCCGCTTCTGGGGCCAACGTCCTGACTTTC.